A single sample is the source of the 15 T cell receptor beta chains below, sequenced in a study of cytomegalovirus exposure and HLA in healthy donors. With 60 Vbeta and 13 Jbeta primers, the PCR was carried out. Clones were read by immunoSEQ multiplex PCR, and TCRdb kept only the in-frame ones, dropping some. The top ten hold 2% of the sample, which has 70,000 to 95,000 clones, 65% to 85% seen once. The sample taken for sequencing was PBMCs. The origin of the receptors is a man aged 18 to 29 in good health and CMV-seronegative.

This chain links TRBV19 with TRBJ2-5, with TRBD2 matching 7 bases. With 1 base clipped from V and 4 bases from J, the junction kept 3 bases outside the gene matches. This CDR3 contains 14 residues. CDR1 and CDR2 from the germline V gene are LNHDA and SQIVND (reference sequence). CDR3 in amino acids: CASSIVWGGETQYF. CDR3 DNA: TGTGCCAGTAGTATAGTGTGGGGGGGAGAGACCCAGTACTTC.

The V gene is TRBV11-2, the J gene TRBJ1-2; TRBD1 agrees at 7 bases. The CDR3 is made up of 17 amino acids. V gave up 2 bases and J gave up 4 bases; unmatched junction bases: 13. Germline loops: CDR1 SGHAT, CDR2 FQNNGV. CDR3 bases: TGTGCCAGCAGCTTAATAGTGGGGGACAGCCCAGTCTATGGCTACACCTTC. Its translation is CASSLIVGDSPVYGYTF.

This CDR3 is CASKAVTDTQYF. The CDR3 nucleotides are TGTGCCAGCAAAGCGGTAACAGATACGCAGTATTTT. The gene calls are TRBV27 and TRBJ2-3, with D perhaps TRBD2 (5 bases). V was pared by 7 bases and J by 3 bases, with 8 bases between. The CDR3 contains 12 residues. Per germline, CDR1 MNHEY and CDR2 SMNVEV (reference sequence).

This CDR3 reads CASSVGSGVNQPQHF. CDR3 nucleotides: TGTGCCAGCAGCGTAGGTTCAGGGGTCAATCAGCCCCAGCATTTT. The genes are TRBV9 and TRBJ1-5; D perhaps matches TRBD1 (6 bases). Trimming pared 0 bases from V and 3 bases from J, leaving 10 bases between. The CDR3 runs to 15 residues. The germline CDR1 and CDR2 sequences are SGDLS and YYNGEE. Full variable domain (missing parts from reference TRBV9 and TRBJ1-5): DSGVTQTPKHLITATGQRVTLRCSPRSGDLSVYWYQQSLDQGLQFLIQYYNGEERAKGNILERFSAQQFPDLHSELNLSSLELGDSALYFCASSVGSGVNQPQHFGDGTRLSIL.

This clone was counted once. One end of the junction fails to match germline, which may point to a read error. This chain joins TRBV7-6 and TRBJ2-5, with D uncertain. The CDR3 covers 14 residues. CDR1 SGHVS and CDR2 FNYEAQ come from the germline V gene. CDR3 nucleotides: TGTGCCAGCAACTTAGGTACCAGGCAAGAGACCCAGTACTTC. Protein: CASNLGTRQETQYF. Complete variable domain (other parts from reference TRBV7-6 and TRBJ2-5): GAGVSQSPRYKVTKRGQDVALRCDPISGHVSLYWYRQALGQGPEFLTYFNYEAQQDKSGLPNDRFSAERPEGSISTLTIQRTEQRDSAMYRCASNLGTRQETQYFGPGTRLLVL.

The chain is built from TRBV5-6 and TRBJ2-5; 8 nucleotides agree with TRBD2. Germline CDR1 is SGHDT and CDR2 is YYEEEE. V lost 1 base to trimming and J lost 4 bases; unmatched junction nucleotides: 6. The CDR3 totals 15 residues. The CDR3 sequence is CASSLRGLGGETQYF. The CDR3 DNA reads TGTGCCAGCAGCTTGAGGGGACTAGGGGGAGAGACCCAGTACTTC.

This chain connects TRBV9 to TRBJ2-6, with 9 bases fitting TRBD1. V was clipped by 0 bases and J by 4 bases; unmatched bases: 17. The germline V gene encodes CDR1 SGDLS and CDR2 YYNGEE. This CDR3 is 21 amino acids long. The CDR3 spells CASSVEARPAGTGIGANVLTF. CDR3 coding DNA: TGTGCCAGCAGCGTAGAGGCCCGCCCCGCCGGGACAGGGATCGGGGCCAACGTCCTGACTTTC.

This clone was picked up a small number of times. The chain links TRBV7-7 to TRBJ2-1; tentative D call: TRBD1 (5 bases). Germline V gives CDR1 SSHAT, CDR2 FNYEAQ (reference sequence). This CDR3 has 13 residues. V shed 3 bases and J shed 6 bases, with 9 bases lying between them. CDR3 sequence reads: CASSFAQGNEQFF. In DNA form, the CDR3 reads TGTGCCAGCAGCTTTGCCCAGGGCAATGAGCAGTTCTTC.

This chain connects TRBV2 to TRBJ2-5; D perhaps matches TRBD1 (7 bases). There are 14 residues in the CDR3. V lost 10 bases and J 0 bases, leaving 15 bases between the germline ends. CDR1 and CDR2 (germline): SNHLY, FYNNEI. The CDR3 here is CATTPRGDQETQYF. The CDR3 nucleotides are TGTGCCACCACCCCCAGGGGGGACCAAGAGACCCAGTACTTC.

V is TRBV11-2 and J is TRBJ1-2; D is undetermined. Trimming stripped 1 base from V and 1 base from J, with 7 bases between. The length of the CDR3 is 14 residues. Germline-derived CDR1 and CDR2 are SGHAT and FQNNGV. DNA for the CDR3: TGTGCCAGCAGCTTAGGGAGCGTTAACTATGGCTACACCTTC. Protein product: CASSLGSVNYGYTF.

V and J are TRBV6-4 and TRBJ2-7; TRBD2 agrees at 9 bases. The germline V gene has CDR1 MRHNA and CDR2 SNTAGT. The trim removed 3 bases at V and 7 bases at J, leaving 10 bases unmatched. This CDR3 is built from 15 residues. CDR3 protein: CASSEVAGAWTEQYF. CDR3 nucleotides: TGTGCCAGCAGTGAAGTAGCGGGGGCCTGGACTGAGCAGTACTTC.

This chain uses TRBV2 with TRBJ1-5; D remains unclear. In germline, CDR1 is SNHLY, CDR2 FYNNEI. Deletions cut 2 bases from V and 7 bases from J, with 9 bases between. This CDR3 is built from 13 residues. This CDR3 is CASSEMGRQPQHF. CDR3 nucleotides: TGTGCCAGCAGTGAAATGGGGAGGCAGCCCCAGCATTTT.

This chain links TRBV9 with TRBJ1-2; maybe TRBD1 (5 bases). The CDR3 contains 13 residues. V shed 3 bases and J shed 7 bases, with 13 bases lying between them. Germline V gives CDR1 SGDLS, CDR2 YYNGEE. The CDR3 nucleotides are TGTGCCAGCAGCGCCGGGGGGATTTTTGGCTACACCTTC. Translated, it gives CASSAGGIFGYTF.

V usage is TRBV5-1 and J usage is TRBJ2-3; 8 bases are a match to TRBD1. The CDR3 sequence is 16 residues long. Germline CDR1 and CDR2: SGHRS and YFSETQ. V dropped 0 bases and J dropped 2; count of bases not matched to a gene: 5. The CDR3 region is CASSLADRGNTDTQYF. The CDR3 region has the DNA TGCGCCAGCAGCTTGGCCGACAGGGGAAACACAGATACGCAGTATTTT.

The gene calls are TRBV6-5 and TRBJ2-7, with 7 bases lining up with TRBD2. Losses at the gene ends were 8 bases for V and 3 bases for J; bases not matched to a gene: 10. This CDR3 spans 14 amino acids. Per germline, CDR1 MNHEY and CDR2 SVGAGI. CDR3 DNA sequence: TGTGCCAGCTATAGCGGGTACGGTCACTACGAGCAGTACTTC. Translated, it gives CASYSGYGHYEQYF.